The entry below describes one T cell receptor (beta chain). This clonotype was counted a few times. There is no known antigen for this receptor. The sample holds no much larger clone one base away, and base qualities are not on file. Stable Graves' hyperthyroidism was defined as no progression to ophthalmopathy during 18 months of follow-up. Hyperthyroidism patients were newly diagnosed, had a disease duration of under 2 months, and were aged 18 to 65 years. Any patient with an uncontrolled infection, another autoimmune disease, pregnancy or lactation was excluded. Diagnoses relied on clinical symptoms, serum thyroxine and TRAb, thyroid ultrasound and orbital computed tomography. Ficoll-Paque density gradient centrifugation was used to isolate PBMCs from approximately 10 ml of fresh peripheral blood. Total RNA was extracted with Trizol reagent, and quality was checked on an Agilent 2100 Bioanalyzer.

TCR beta CDR3 regions were amplified from RNA transcripts. For the first round of RT-PCR on the TCR CDR3, the HTBI primer set was used together with the Qiagen OneStep RT-PCR kit. Libraries were constructed in a second round of multiplex PCR, after which size selection and purification were carried out. The libraries were sequenced on an Illumina HiSeq2000 using paired-end 100 bp reads. The published analysis was carried out like this. SOAPnuke was used to process the raw data, removing reads that contained adapters or uncalled bases, had a mean Phred below 15, or lacked an exact match to the constant primer or identifier. COPE v1.2.5 was used to merge high-quality paired reads, and clonotypes were defined as unique nucleotide sequences. MiTCR v1.1 was used to align the clonotypes against IMGT TRBV, TRBD and TRBJ reference segments. The analysis included only V-J combinations with a frequency above 0.0001, which together covered 99% to 99.2% of the repertoires. A TCS score was defined as the ratio of F50 (clonal expansion) to E x V (chaos), with BLOSUM62-based TCRdist applied between CDR3 peptides within each V-J. Welch's t-statistics and random forest reduced roughly 500 V-J features to 13, which were used in a naive Bayes classifier (R e1071). The public sequencing data were trimmed at Q25 with fastp and processed into clonotypes with MiXCR by TCRdb, which kept only in-frame beta chains. Every distinct CDR3 protein forms one entry, paired with its most common genes and DNA. V and J calls and clone size were set by TCRdb, not the authors. Counted in this sample were about 420,000 distinct CDR3 sequences; approximately 14% of them appeared once. The ten biggest clones cover 12% to 15% of the sample.

The sample comes from a study of T cells in Graves' hyperthyroidism and ophthalmopathy (dated by TCRdb to about 2019). Concerning the study at large: Peripheral blood was sampled at the time of initial diagnosis, prior to any treatment. To identify TCR V-J signatures that set the groups apart, the researchers used a discovery cohort of 90 to 100 patients, made up of some 41 with Graves' ophthalmopathy and 55 to 65 with stable Graves' hyperthyroidism. Prospective prediction of ophthalmopathy was tested in an independent validation cohort of 18 to 20 hyperthyroidism patients and roughly 16 patients who later progressed to ophthalmopathy. The roughly 94 discovery patients were randomly divided into training and test sets at a 7:3 ratio. Thyroid tissue and blood T-cell repertoires from several Graves' hyperthyroidism patients were also compared in the study. Following sampling, methimazole starting at 30 mg daily was given to hyperthyroidism patients, and high-dose intravenous methylprednisolone was given to ophthalmopathy patients. According to the paper, TCR Vbeta CDR3 sequencing was carried out on 135 peripheral blood samples, which came from 40 to 45 ophthalmopathy, fewer than 80 hyperthyroidism and about 17 progressor patients.

Points the paper makes about the study in general: Most expanded thyroid clonotypes (frequency above 0.001) were also found in blood, which suggests that blood repertoires may mirror thyroid immune responses. A model built on a 13 V-J signature distinguished ophthalmopathy from stable hyperthyroidism, reaching roughly 88% sensitivity and about 81% specificity in cross-validation and 80%/75% in testing. No statistical method was used to fix the sample size in advance, and group allocation was not hidden from the investigators. In validation, the model predicted progression to ophthalmopathy a median of around 6.5 months before onset, with 70% to 71% sensitivity and roughly 72% specificity.

This clonotype originated in a woman between 18 and 29 years old with Graves' hyperthyroidism. Sequencing input: blood.

The CDR3 sequence is CASRSSGLLGTDTQYF. The DNA sequence is as follows: TGCGCCAGCAGGTCATCGGGGCTCCTCGGGACAGATACGCAGTATTTT. The rearrangement joined TRBV4-3 to TRBJ2-3, with the D call perhaps TRBD1 or TRBD2, each one matching 5 bases. The CDR3 runs 16 residues from the cysteine to the phenylalanine. Here the CDR3 DNA is all that survives: 48 bases in frame from base 1. V is clipped by 6 bases and J by 3 bases, and the sequence between their germline boundaries is 19 bases long. CDR1 LGHNA and CDR2 YSLEER were looked up in the germline V gene.